The source of this T cell receptor beta chain is a study of tissue T cells after allogeneic stem cell transplantation. Study-wide results and caveats: Tissue-detected TCR repertoire was only partly captured by blood and spleen T cells. Within patients, tissue anatomy strongly shaped TCR repertoire composition.

Time point of the sample: mouse harvest day 14 after allogeneic transplant. Mouse grafts combined 10^7 T-cell-depleted bone marrow cells with 10^6 splenic CD5+ T cells. Tissues came from B6→BALB/c major-mismatch GVHD mice at day 7 or 14. J lost 0 bases, V lost 1 base, and 5 bases had no gene match. The CDR3 is 17 amino acids. Germline CDR1 and CDR2: NSQYPW and LRSPGD (reference sequence). The table came from immunoSEQ multiplex PCR; TCRdb's copy has only in-frame clones and leaves some out. The data show some 2,900 clones, nearly 50% seen once. This clone was observed a handful of times. As yet, its antigen is unknown. Germline and genes here are mouse. The missing CDR3 end, 1 residue past where the read stops, is filled in from the germline J gene.

The chain carries TRBV1 and TRBJ2-3; TRBD2 agrees at 9 bases. Source material: gut tissue. The sequence came from a female BALB/c mouse given C57BL/6 T cells with graft-versus-host disease after an allogeneic hematopoietic cell transplant. The CDR3 region is CTCSAGRLGASAETLYF. The CDR3 DNA, read in part, is TGCACCTGCAGTGCAGGTAGACTGGGGGCTAGTGCAGAAACGCTGTAT. Together with reference TRBV1 and TRBJ2-3, the CDR3 gives the full variable domain: VTLLEQNPRWRLVPRGQAVNLRCILKNSQYPWMSWYQQDLQKQLQWLFTLRSPGDKEVKSLPGADYLATRVTDTELRLQVANMSQGRTLYCTCSAGRLGASAETLYFGSGTRLTVL.